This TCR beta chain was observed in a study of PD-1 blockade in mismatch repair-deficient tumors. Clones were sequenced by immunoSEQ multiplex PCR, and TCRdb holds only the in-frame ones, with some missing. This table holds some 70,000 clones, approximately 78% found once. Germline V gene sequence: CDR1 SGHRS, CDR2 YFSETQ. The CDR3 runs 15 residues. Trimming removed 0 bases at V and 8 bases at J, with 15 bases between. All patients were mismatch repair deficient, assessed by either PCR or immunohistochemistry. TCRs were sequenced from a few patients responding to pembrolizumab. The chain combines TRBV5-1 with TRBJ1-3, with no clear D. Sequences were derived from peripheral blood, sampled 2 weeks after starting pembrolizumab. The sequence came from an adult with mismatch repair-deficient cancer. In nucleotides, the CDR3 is TGCGCCAGCAGCTTGGAAGGACCGCCCGCGGACACCATATATTTT. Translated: CASSLEGPPADTIYF.